The clone carrying this T cell receptor (beta chain) has just a few counts. Its antigen is unknown. The entry originates in a study of T cells in Graves' hyperthyroidism and ophthalmopathy. V was cut by 3 bases and J by 8 bases, with 14 bases left in between. CDR1 is LNHDA and CDR2 is SQIVND in the germline V gene (reference sequence). The CDR3 is 14 residues long. RNA transcripts were the template for amplifying TCR beta CDR3 regions. Primed by the HTBI set, a first-round RT-PCR was run on the TCR CDR3. MiXCR was run by TCRdb on the multiplex PCR reads, yielding one entry per CDR3 protein. This repertoire shows a few hundred thousand distinct CDR3 sequences, around 14% found once; its top ten account for under 8%. Findings and limits, study-wide: Blood also held most thyroid clonotypes expanded beyond 0.001.

If no ophthalmopathy progression occurred within 18 months, Graves' hyperthyroidism was stable. The sequencing input was blood. The chain combines TRBV19 with TRBJ2-1; TRBD2 is a possible D gene (6 bases). The source of this sequence is a woman younger than 45 with Graves' hyperthyroidism. The CDR3 region is CASSMGGRGYEQFF. For the CDR3, the DNA is TGTGCCAGTAGTATGGGGGGACGCGGCTATGAGCAGTTCTTC.